What follows are 8 T cell receptor beta chains derived from one specimen sequenced in a study of blood T cells in healthy people across ages. Through a sample-barcoded 5' primer and a J-beta primer mix, a second PCR was run for roughly 6 to 12 cycles. TCRdb processed the 5' RACE reads anew with MiXCR; each CDR3 protein has one entry. Of 1,800,000 or so distinct CDR3 sequences in the sample, 30% to 40% are singletons; the top ten hold more than 20%. Sequenced sample: blood. The receptor source for this set is a human donor in good health.

The chain carries TRBV10-3 and TRBJ2-5; TRBD2 agrees at 7 bases. The ends lost 10 bases at V and 3 bases at J; junction bases unmatched: 8. The CDR3 spans 13 residues. CDR1 and CDR2 (germline): ENHRY, SYGVKD. The CDR3 is CATFAAGEETQYF. DNA of the CDR3: TGTGCCACTTTTGCGGCGGGAGAAGAGACCCAGTACTTC.

This clonotype has just a few counts. The rearrangement links TRBV4-3 to TRBJ1-2; D is undetermined. The germline V gene has CDR1 LGHNA and CDR2 YSLEER. The V and J ends lost 0 bases and 5 bases respectively, with 16 bases between them. This CDR3 spans 16 amino acids. The CDR3, as DNA: TGCGCCAGCAGCCAAGATCGGGGTTATTCGGGTTATGGCTACACCTTC. This sequence encodes CASSQDRGYSGYGYTF.

The chain joins TRBV15 to TRBJ2-2; 7 bases are a match to TRBD1. Germline V gene lookup returns CDR1 LNHNV and CDR2 YYDKDF (reference sequence). Trimming removed 3 bases from V and 4 bases from J; junction bases left unmatched: 2. The CDR3 length is 14 residues. The CDR3 here is CATSRNRGTGELFF. CDR3 DNA sequence: TGTGCCACCAGCAGGAACAGGGGCACCGGGGAGCTGTTTTTT.

This clonotype was observed a handful of times. The chain has TRBV24-1 and TRBJ2-5, with 11 bases matching TRBD2. The CDR3 runs 18 residues. Germline V gene lookup returns CDR1 KGHDR and CDR2 SFDVKD. V lost 3 bases, J lost 4 bases, and 12 bases stayed unmatched. CDR3 in amino acids: CATSDGGLADREGETQYF. The CDR3 DNA follows: TGTGCCACCAGTGATGGGGGACTAGCGGACCGCGAGGGAGAGACCCAGTACTTC.

This chain uses TRBV7-8 with TRBJ2-1; 8 bases align to TRBD2. The V gene's germline CDR1 is SGHVS and CDR2 FQNEAQ. CDR3 length: 19 amino acids. After removal of 5 bases from V and 0 bases from J, the junction contained 15 bases not matched to a gene. As DNA, the CDR3 is TGTGCCAGCAGCCCTCGGGGGGGGCTAAGGTCTCGCTCCTACAATGAGCAGTTCTTC. Its protein is CASSPRGGLRSRSYNEQFF.

The V gene is TRBV28, the J gene TRBJ1-5, with D perhaps TRBD1 (5 bases). The CDR3 totals 15 residues. The germline V gene has CDR1 MDHEN and CDR2 SYDVKM. V lost 4 bases to trimming and J lost 2 bases, with 12 bases between them. In DNA form, the CDR3 reads TGTGCCAGCAGTTATGAAAGGGGAGGCAATCAGCCCCAGCATTTT. Translated, it gives CASSYERGGNQPQHF.

The chain recombines TRBV4-2 with TRBJ2-3; a possible D gene is TRBD1 (5 bases). The ends were cut back, 0 bases at V and 0 bases at J, with 16 bases in the middle. The germline V gene has CDR1 LGHNA and CDR2 YNFKEQ. This CDR3 has 18 residues. The CDR3 DNA sequence: TGTGCCAGCAGCCAAGATTACCCCCCTAGGGGAAGCACAGATACGCAGTATTTT. Amino acids: CASSQDYPPRGSTDTQYF.

This chain links TRBV5-1 with TRBJ2-3, with D hard to call. The V gene lost 5 bases and the J gene lost 2 bases, with 12 bases spanning the gap. The CDR3 runs to 14 residues. Germline loops: CDR1 SGHRS, CDR2 YFSETQ. The CDR3 DNA reads TGCGCCAGCAGTCAGCAGGTCCACACAGATACGCAGTATTTT. Translation gives CASSQQVHTDTQYF.